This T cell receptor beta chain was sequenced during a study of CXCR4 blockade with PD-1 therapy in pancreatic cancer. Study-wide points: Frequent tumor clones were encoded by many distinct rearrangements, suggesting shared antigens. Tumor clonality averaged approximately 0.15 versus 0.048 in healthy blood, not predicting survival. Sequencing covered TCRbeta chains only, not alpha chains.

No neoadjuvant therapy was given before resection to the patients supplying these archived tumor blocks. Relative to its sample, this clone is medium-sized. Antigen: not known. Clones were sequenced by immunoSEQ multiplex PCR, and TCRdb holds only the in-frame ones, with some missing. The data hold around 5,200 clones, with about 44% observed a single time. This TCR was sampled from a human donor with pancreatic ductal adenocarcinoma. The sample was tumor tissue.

CDR3 residues: CASTQTPGQGGYGYTF. The CDR3 coding sequence is TGTGCCAGCACCCAAACCCCGGGACAGGGCGGCTATGGCTACACCTTC. The J gene is TRBJ1-2, the V gene TRBV6-8; 9 bases align to TRBD1. V was pared by 7 bases and J by 4 bases, with 13 bases of the junction left unmatched. The CDR3 is 16 amino acids. Per germline, CDR1 MNHGY and CDR2 SAAAGT.